The following is a TCR beta chain sequence with its context. Its antigen is still unknown. These data belong to a study of cytomegalovirus exposure and HLA in healthy donors. Study findings and constraints: A later analysis found common viral pathogens apparently linked to several of the most significant clusters. The authors judged a highly shared variant cluster likely a sequencing artifact. Some V segments, TRBV6-2 and TRBV6-3 among them, were indistinguishable and were therefore excluded. Among TCR sequences, most were rare, though some public TCRs appeared in many donors.

The CDR3 length is 13 residues. In germline, CDR1 is MGHRA, CDR2 YSYEKL. PCR amplification relied on 60 Vbeta primers (plus 13 Jbeta primers). The method was immunoSEQ multiplex PCR; TCRdb's version includes in-frame clones alone and lacks a portion of them. This sample carries 80,000 to 100,000 clones, approximately 70% of them seen once, and the ten largest clones take 2% to 2.5%. The clonotype comes from a man aged 45-60 years in good health and CMV-seronegative. Sequenced sample: PBMCs. The chain is built from TRBV4-1 and TRBJ2-5; 11 bases match TRBD1. The DNA end is more similar to TRBJ2-7, so the J call may be wrong. The CDR3 sequence: CASSLGTGGEQYF. The CDR3 DNA reads as TGCGCCAGCAGCCTTGGGACAGGGGGCGAGCAGTACTTC.